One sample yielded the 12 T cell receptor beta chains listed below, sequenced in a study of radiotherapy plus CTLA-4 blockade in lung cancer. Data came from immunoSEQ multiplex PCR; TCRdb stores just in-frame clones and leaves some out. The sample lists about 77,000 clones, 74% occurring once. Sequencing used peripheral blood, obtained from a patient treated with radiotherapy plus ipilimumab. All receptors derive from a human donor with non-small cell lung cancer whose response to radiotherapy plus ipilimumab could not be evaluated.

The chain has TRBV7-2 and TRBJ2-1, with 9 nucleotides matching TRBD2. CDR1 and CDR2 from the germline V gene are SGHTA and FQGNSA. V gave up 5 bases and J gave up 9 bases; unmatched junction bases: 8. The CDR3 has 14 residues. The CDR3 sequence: CASSPGTAGGEQFF. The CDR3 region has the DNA TGTGCCAGCAGCCCCGGGACAGCGGGAGGTGAGCAGTTCTTC.

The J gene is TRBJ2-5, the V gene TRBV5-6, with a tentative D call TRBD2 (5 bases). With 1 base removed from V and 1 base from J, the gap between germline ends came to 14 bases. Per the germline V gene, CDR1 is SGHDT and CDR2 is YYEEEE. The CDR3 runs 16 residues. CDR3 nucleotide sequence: TGTGCCAGCAGCTTGTTCTGGCGGGCGTTCCAAGAGACCCAGTACTTC. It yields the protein CASSLFWRAFQETQYF.

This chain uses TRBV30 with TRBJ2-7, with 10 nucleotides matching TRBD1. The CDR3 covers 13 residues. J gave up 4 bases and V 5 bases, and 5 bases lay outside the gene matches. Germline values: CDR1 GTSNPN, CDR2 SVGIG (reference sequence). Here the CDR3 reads CAWGRGQGYEQYF. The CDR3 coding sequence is TGTGCCTGGGGGAGGGGACAGGGGTACGAGCAGTACTTC.

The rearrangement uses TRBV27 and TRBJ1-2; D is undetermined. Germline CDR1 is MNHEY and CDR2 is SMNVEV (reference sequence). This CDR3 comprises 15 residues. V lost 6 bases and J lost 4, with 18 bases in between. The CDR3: CASSRGDSLGYGYTF. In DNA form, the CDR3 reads TGTGCCAGCAGCCGGGGTGACTCCTTAGGCTATGGCTACACCTTC.

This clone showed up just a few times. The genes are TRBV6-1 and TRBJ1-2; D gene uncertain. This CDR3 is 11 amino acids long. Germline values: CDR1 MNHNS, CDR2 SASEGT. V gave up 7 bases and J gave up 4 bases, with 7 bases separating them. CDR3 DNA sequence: TGTGCCAGCACCTTGAGCTATGGCTACACCTTC. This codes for CASTLSYGYTF.

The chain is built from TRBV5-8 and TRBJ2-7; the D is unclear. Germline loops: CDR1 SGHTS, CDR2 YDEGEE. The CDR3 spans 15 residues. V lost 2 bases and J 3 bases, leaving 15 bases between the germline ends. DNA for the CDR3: TGTGCCAGCAGCTTCGGTCAGGCTCCCGTCTACGAGCAGTACTTC. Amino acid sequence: CASSFGQAPVYEQYF.

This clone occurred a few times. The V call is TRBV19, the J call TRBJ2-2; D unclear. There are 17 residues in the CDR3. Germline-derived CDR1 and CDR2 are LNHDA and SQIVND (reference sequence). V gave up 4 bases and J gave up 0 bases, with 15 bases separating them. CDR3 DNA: TGTGCCAGTAGTAAGCCTTGGGCCCTTGCGAACACCGGGGAGCTGTTTTTT. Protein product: CASSKPWALANTGELFF.

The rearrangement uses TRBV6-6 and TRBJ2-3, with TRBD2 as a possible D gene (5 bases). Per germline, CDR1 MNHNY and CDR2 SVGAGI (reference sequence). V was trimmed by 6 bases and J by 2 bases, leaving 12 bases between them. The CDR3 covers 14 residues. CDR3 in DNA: TGTGCCAGCAGGGCCCTCGGGATCACAGATACGCAGTATTTT. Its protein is CASRALGITDTQYF.

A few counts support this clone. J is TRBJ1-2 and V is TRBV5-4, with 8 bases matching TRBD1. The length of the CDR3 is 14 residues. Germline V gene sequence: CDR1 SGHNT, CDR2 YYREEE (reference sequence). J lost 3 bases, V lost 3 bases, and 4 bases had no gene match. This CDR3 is CASSSQTGDYGYTF. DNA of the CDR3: TGTGCCAGCAGCTCCCAGACAGGGGACTATGGCTACACCTTC.

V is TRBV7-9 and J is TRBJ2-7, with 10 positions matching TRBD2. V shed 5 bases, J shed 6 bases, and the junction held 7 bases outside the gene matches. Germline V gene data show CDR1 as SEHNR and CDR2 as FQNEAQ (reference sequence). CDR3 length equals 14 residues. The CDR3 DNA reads TGTGCCAGCAGCCGAGCGGGGGGGTCTTCCGAGCAGTACTTC. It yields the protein CASSRAGGSSEQYF.

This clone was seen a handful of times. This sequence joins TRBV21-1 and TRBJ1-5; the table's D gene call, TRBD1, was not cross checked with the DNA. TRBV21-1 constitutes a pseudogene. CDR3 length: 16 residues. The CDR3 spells CASSKGDRVGNQPQHF. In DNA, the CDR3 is TGTGCCAGCAGCAAGGGGGACAGGGTGGGGAATCAGCCCCAGCATTTT.

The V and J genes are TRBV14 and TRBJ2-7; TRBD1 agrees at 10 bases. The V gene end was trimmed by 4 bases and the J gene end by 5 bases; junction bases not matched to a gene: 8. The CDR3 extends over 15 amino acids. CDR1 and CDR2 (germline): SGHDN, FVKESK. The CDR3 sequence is CASSLRTGGLDEQYF. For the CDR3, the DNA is TGTGCCAGCAGCCTCCGGACAGGGGGTCTAGACGAGCAGTACTTC. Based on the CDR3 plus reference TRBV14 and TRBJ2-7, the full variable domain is EAGVTQFPSHSVIEKGQTVTLRCDPISGHDNLYWYRRVMGKEIKFLLHFVKESKQDESGMPNNRFLAERTGGTYSTLKVQPAELEDSGVYFCASSLRTGGLDEQYFGPGTRLTVT.